This TCR beta chain was sequenced during a study of cytomegalovirus exposure and HLA in healthy donors. Study context: Of several hundred genotyped donors, 81% grouped in the Caucasian-associated ancestry cluster. Overall study results and limits: Per published accounts, TCR beta sequences correctly predicted the HLA-A and HLA-B alleles of most subjects. According to an earlier analysis, most TCR beta V segments yielded productive rearrangements about 90% or about 30% of the time. As was reported, the classifier diagnosed cytomegalovirus status with high specificity and sensitivity.

The PCR was carried out with 60 Vbeta primers and 13 Jbeta primers. The method was immunoSEQ multiplex PCR; TCRdb's version includes in-frame clones alone and lacks a portion of them. Among about 160,000 clones listed, around four fifths were seen once. Trimming at V came to 4 bases and at J to 4 bases, leaving 7 bases not matched to a gene. Germline lookup yields CDR1 SGHDT and CDR2 YYEEEE. This CDR3 has 14 amino acids. In regard to this clone: Antigen: not known.

This clonotype was sampled from a girl aged 2 to 9 in good health and CMV-seropositive. The sequenced sample consisted of PBMCs. The chain carries TRBV5-6 and TRBJ2-7, with TRBD1 matching 8 bases. In DNA form, the CDR3 reads TGTGCCAGCAGCCAGGACAGGGTGTTATACGAGCAGTACTTC. This sequence encodes CASSQDRVLYEQYF.